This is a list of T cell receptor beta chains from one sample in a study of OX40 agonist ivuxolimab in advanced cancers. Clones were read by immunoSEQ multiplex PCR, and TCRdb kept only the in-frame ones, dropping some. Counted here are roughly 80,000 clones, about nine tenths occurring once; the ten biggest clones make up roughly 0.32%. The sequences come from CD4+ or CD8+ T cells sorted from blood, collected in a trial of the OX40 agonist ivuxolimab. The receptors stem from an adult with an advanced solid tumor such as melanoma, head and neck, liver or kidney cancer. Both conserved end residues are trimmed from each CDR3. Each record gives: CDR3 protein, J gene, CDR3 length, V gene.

AWSFSDYSNQPQH | TRBJ1-5 | 13 | TRBV30
ASSEALRNQPQH | TRBJ1-5 | 12 | TRBV2
SASRENEQF | TRBJ2-1 | 9 | TRBV20-1
ASSPNVGSGANVLT | TRBJ2-6 | 14 | TRBV7-2
ASSGGAIRETQY | TRBJ2-5 | 12 | TRBV19
SVQGRTEAF | TRBJ1-1 | 9 | TRBV20-1
ASSYEGGSTEAF | TRBJ1-1 | 12 | TRBV5-1
ASSLESGYYNSPLH | TRBJ1-6 | 14 | TRBV5-1
ASSLWTGSNQPQH | TRBJ1-5 | 13 | TRBV7-2
ASSQPGDSYLEGGLF | TRBJ1-4 | 15 | TRBV4-1
ASSTTLGKKETQY | TRBJ2-5 | 13 | TRBV18
ASSSGTLAKNIQY | TRBJ2-4 | 13 | TRBV27
ASSPTGSTNEKLF | TRBJ1-4 | 13 | TRBV5-8
ASSPKAGGTYEQY | TRBJ2-7 | 13 | TRBV18
ASSSGLAGLGTDTQY | TRBJ2-3 | 15 | TRBV28
ASSLRSDGDTQY | TRBJ2-3 | 12 | TRBV7-9
SVGQGRQETQY | TRBJ2-5 | 11 | TRBV29-1
ASREPGQGYEQY | TRBJ2-7 | 12 | TRBV10-1
ASSDTGFYGYT | TRBJ1-2 | 11 | TRBV10-2
ASSFRRSYNEQF | TRBJ2-1 | 12 | TRBV7-4
ASSVRLAGYNEQF | TRBJ2-1 | 13 | TRBV9
ASSPAGSRLRNTQY | TRBJ2-3 | 14 | TRBV6-6
ATKQGMNYNEQF | TRBJ2-1 | 12 | TRBV10-3
ASSLGGPLAKNIQY | TRBJ2-4 | 14 | TRBV5-6
ASRVAQETQY | TRBJ2-5 | 10 | TRBV6-7
ASRKNPTGLQETQY | TRBJ2-5 | 14 | TRBV27
ASSIGDRVNTEAF | TRBJ1-1 | 13 | TRBV19
ASSLSGGLETQY | TRBJ2-5 | 12 | TRBV28
ASSDNDRGLGGNQPQH | TRBJ1-5 | 16 | TRBV28
AIRTTGADTQY | TRBJ2-3 | 11 | TRBV10-3
ASSLMGPNEKLF | TRBJ1-4 | 12 | TRBV5-1
ASRGQGENSPLH | TRBJ1-6 | 12 | TRBV10-2
ASSSDRTSTDTQY | TRBJ2-3 | 13 | TRBV7-2
ASSVQGSETQY | TRBJ2-5 | 11 | TRBV19
ASSYGTGSTDTQY | TRBJ2-3 | 13 | TRBV6-5
ASSYSGSSYNEQF | TRBJ2-1 | 13 | TRBV6-5
ASSQDRYYEQY | TRBJ2-7 | 11 | TRBV7-8
ASSFGGWAGNTIY | TRBJ1-3 | 13 | TRBV5-4
ASSQGVAAGGDTQY | TRBJ2-3 | 14 | TRBV4-3
ASSPHRDRDEKLF | TRBJ1-4 | 13 | TRBV5-1
ASSLDNPGRSSGNTIY | TRBJ1-3 | 16 | TRBV5-1
ASSLRGGGNQPQH | TRBJ1-5 | 13 | TRBV5-6
ASSLPGLAGGEQY | TRBJ2-7 | 13 | TRBV7-9
ASSSYPTPTGPCP | TRBJ1-2 | 13 | TRBV28
ASSPRRGGRESDTQY | TRBJ2-3 | 15 | TRBV9
ASGTRFSGNTIY | TRBJ1-3 | 12 | TRBV6-5
ASTGTSGWYQETQY | TRBJ2-5 | 14 | TRBV11-2
ASSRRIYGYT | TRBJ1-2 | 10 | TRBV19
ASSLGQGFGYGYT | TRBJ1-2 | 13 | TRBV7-2
ASSMGGDYNQPQH | TRBJ1-5 | 13 | TRBV19
ASSDGGRQDTQY | TRBJ2-3 | 12 | TRBV6-4
ASSQPRGSRSSGANVLT | TRBJ2-6 | 17 | TRBV4-1
SVEDPGSGGYT | TRBJ1-2 | 11 | TRBV29-1